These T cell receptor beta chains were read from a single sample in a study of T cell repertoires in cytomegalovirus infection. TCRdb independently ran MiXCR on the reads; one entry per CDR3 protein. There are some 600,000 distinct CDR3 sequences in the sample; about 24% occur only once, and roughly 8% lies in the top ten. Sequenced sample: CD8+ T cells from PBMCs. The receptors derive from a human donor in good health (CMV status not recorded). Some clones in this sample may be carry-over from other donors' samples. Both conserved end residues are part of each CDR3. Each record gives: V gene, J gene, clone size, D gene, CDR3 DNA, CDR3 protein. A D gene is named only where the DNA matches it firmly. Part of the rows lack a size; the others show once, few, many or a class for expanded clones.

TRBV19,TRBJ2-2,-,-,TGTGCCAGTAGGGAGGGTCCGAACACCGGGGAGCTGTTTTTT,CASREGPNTGELFF
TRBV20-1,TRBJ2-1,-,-,TGCAGTGCTAGAGACAGAACCTACAATCAGCAGTTCTTC,CSARDRTYNQQFF
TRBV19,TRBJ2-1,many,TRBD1,TGTGCCAGTGTGGACAGGGGCCCATCCAATGAGCAGTTCTTC,CASVDRGPSNEQFF
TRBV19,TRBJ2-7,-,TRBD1,TGTGCCAGTAGTCCTCAGACAGGGGGATACGAGCAGTACTTC,CASSPQTGGYEQYF
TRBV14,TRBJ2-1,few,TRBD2,TGTGCCAGCAGCCAAGACCCCCCGGGGACTAGCGTCAATGAGCAGTTCTTC,CASSQDPPGTSVNEQFF
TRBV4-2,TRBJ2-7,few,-,TGTGCCAGCAGCCAAGTCGAGGCCTCCTACGAGCAGTACTTC,CASSQVEASYEQYF
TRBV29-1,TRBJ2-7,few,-,TGCAGCGTTGAAGATTATCAGGCCGGGGGCTACGAGCAGTACTTC,CSVEDYQAGGYEQYF
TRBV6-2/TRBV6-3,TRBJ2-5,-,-,TGTGCCAGCAGTCCCCAGAGAATTTACCAAGAGACCCAGTACTTC,CASSPQRIYQETQYF
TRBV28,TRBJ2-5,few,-,TGTGCCAGCGGTGATGTATTGGGCCCAGAGACCCAGTACTTC,CASGDVLGPETQYF
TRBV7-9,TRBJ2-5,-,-,TGTGCCAGCAGCTTCGCGAAGTCGGGGATCCAAGAGACCCAGTACTTC,CASSFAKSGIQETQYF
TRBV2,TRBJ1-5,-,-,TGTGCCAGCAGTGAAGGCCTGGCGGACAATCAGCCCCAGCATTTT,CASSEGLADNQPQHF
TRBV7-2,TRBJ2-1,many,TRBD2,TGTGCCAGCAGCCCAAGCGGGGCTCTGAGCTCCTACAATGAGCAGTTCTTC,CASSPSGALSSYNEQFF
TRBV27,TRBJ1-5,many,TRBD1,TGTGCCAGCAGTTCCCCGGACAGGACCAATCAGCCCCAGCATTTT,CASSSPDRTNQPQHF
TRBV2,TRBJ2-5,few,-,TGTGCCAGCAGTGGCACGGCCGCGGCCCAGTACTTC,CASSGTAAAQYF
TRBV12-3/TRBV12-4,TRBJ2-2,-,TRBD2,TGTGCCAGCAGCCCCGGGACTAGCGGTGATACCGGGGAGCTGTTTTTT,CASSPGTSGDTGELFF